The rows below give T cell receptor beta chains drawn from one sample of a study of tumour-infiltrating T cells in Burkitt lymphoma. TCRdb's copy holds only in-frame clones and misses some; the assay was immunoSEQ multiplex PCR. The table records approximately 46,000 clones, around a third of them present only once. Sample: tumor tissue. These receptor sequences come from a human donor with Burkitt lymphoma. The CDR3 runs from the conserved cysteine through the conserved F or W. The D gene is left open where the match is weak. For some rows the clone size is stated as once, few or many, or as a class when expanded; others skip it.

d_gene: .; j_gene: TRBJ1-1; v_gene: TRBV5-1; abundance: .; CDR3nt: TGCGCCAGCAGCTCCTCGGGGGGAATGAACACTGAAGCTTTCTTT; CDR3aa: CASSSSGGMNTEAFF
d_gene: .; j_gene: TRBJ2-7; v_gene: TRBV19; abundance: .; CDR3nt: TGTGCCAGTAGTATACAGTCCGGGGTCCACGAGCAGTACTTC; CDR3aa: CASSIQSGVHEQYF
d_gene: TRBD1; j_gene: TRBJ1-4; v_gene: TRBV7-6; abundance: .; CDR3nt: TGTGCCAGCAGCCCCCGGACAGGAGACAATAACGGAAAACTGTTTTTT; CDR3aa: CASSPRTGDNNGKLFF
d_gene: TRBD1; j_gene: TRBJ1-4; v_gene: TRBV5-6; abundance: few; CDR3nt: TGTGCCAGCAGCCGGACAGGGGGGGAGGATGAAAAACTGTTTTTT; CDR3aa: CASSRTGGEDEKLFF
d_gene: TRBD1; j_gene: TRBJ1-2; v_gene: TRBV19; abundance: .; CDR3nt: TGTGCCAGCGGAGACAGGGGGCGAGGCTATGGCTACACCTTC; CDR3aa: CASGDRGRGYGYTF
d_gene: TRBD2; j_gene: TRBJ2-3; v_gene: TRBV13; abundance: .; CDR3nt: TGTGCCAGCAGCAATAGCGGGGGGGCGGCAGATACGCAGTATTTT; CDR3aa: CASSNSGGAADTQYF
d_gene: .; j_gene: TRBJ2-4; v_gene: TRBV11-3; abundance: .; CDR3nt: TGTGCCAGCAGCACCGGGGCAGGGGACATTCAGTACTTC; CDR3aa: CASSTGAGDIQYF
d_gene: .; j_gene: TRBJ2-6; v_gene: TRBV5-1; abundance: .; CDR3nt: TGCGCCAGCAGCTTGTATACTGTAAGCCTCTCTGGGGCCAACGTCCTGACTTTC; CDR3aa: CASSLYTVSLSGANVLTF
d_gene: .; j_gene: TRBJ1-6; v_gene: TRBV6-6; abundance: few; CDR3nt: TGTGCCAGCAGTTACCTTGGCATCCGGCTCCACTTT; CDR3aa: CASSYLGIRLHF
d_gene: .; j_gene: TRBJ1-4; v_gene: TRBV11-2; abundance: .; CDR3nt: TGTGCCAGCAGCCCACTGCCGGGCCGTAATGAAAAACTGTTTTTT; CDR3aa: CASSPLPGRNEKLFF
d_gene: .; j_gene: TRBJ2-2; v_gene: TRBV19; abundance: .; CDR3nt: TGTGCCAGTAGTAGAAGATCGGGCGGGGAGCTGTTTTTT; CDR3aa: CASSRRSGGELFF
d_gene: .; j_gene: TRBJ2-3; v_gene: TRBV19; abundance: few; CDR3nt: TGTGCCAGTTCGAAAGCAGATACGCAGTATTTT; CDR3aa: CASSKADTQYF
d_gene: .; j_gene: TRBJ2-5; v_gene: TRBV5-1; abundance: few; CDR3nt: TGCGCCAGCAGCCAACTCGCGGGGGCGGAGACCCAGTACTTC; CDR3aa: CASSQLAGAETQYF
d_gene: .; j_gene: TRBJ1-2; v_gene: TRBV27; abundance: few; CDR3nt: TGTGCCAGCAGTTTATGGTCAGGGGCGGGAGGCTACACCTTC; CDR3aa: CASSLWSGAGGYTF
d_gene: .; j_gene: TRBJ1-6; v_gene: TRBV27; abundance: .; CDR3nt: TGTGCCAGCAGTTTATTGGGCAGTGCCCTCGTGGGTTCACCCCTCCACTTT; CDR3aa: CASSLLGSALVGSPLHF
d_gene: TRBD2; j_gene: TRBJ2-7; v_gene: TRBV11-2; abundance: .; CDR3nt: TGTGCCAGCAGCTCCAGGACTAGCGTCTACTACGAGCAGTACTTC; CDR3aa: CASSSRTSVYYEQYF
d_gene: .; j_gene: TRBJ2-7; v_gene: TRBV29-1; abundance: .; CDR3nt: TGCAGCGCCTTGAAGGACAGATCCTACGAGCAGTACTTC; CDR3aa: CSALKDRSYEQYF
d_gene: TRBD2; j_gene: TRBJ2-7; v_gene: TRBV4-2; abundance: .; CDR3nt: TGTGCCAGCAGCCAAGGACTAGCGGGGGCTTCCTACGAGCAGTACTTC; CDR3aa: CASSQGLAGASYEQYF
d_gene: .; j_gene: TRBJ1-6; v_gene: TRBV5-4; abundance: few; CDR3nt: TGTGCCAGCAGCCCCGACCCGGGGGCCGATAATTCACCCCTCCACTTT; CDR3aa: CASSPDPGADNSPLHF
d_gene: .; j_gene: TRBJ2-3; v_gene: TRBV4-3; abundance: .; CDR3nt: TGCGCCAGCAGCCACCGGACACCCACAGATACGCAGTATTTT; CDR3aa: CASSHRTPTDTQYF
d_gene: .; j_gene: TRBJ2-7; v_gene: TRBV7-9; abundance: few; CDR3nt: TGTGCCAGCAGCTTTCGGTCCCCCTCCTACGAGCAGTACTTC; CDR3aa: CASSFRSPSYEQYF
d_gene: .; j_gene: TRBJ1-4; v_gene: TRBV6-1; abundance: .; CDR3nt: TGTGCCAGCAGTGAGGGCGCGCCGTCGGGTAAACTGTTTTTT; CDR3aa: CASSEGAPSGKLFF
d_gene: .; j_gene: TRBJ2-5; v_gene: TRBV7-2; abundance: .; CDR3nt: TGTGCCAGCAGCCGTACAGGGCAAGAGACCCAGTACTTC; CDR3aa: CASSRTGQETQYF
d_gene: .; j_gene: TRBJ1-5; v_gene: TRBV5-1; abundance: few; CDR3nt: TGCGCCAGCAGCTTGGAGGGGGGGTCGCATTTGGCCCAGCATTTT; CDR3aa: CASSLEGGSHLAQHF
d_gene: .; j_gene: TRBJ1-2; v_gene: TRBV4-2; abundance: .; CDR3nt: TGTGCCAGCAGCCAAGATAGGAGGAGGGAACACTATGGCTACACCTTC; CDR3aa: CASSQDRRREHYGYTF
d_gene: .; j_gene: TRBJ2-5; v_gene: TRBV4-3; abundance: .; CDR3nt: TGCGCCAGCAGCCCCCGGGCCAGGGGGGGGGAGACCCAGTACTTC; CDR3aa: CASSPRARGGETQYF
d_gene: .; j_gene: TRBJ1-3; v_gene: TRBV7-2; abundance: .; CDR3nt: TGTGCCAGCAGCTTAGGAACCAGAGTGGGAAACACCATATATTTT; CDR3aa: CASSLGTRVGNTIYF
d_gene: .; j_gene: TRBJ2-2; v_gene: TRBV29-1; abundance: few; CDR3nt: TGCAGCGTTCGGCCCTTAAGGGACACCGGGGAGCTGTTTTTT; CDR3aa: CSVRPLRDTGELFF
d_gene: TRBD1; j_gene: TRBJ1-2; v_gene: TRBV9; abundance: few; CDR3nt: TGTGCCAGCAGCGTAGAGACCGGGACAGGGGTGTCTGGCTACACCTTC; CDR3aa: CASSVETGTGVSGYTF
d_gene: TRBD1; j_gene: TRBJ2-2; v_gene: TRBV5-5; abundance: .; CDR3nt: TGTGCCAGCAGCTTGGACAGGGGAAGGACCGGGGAGCTGTTTTTT; CDR3aa: CASSLDRGRTGELFF
d_gene: TRBD2; j_gene: TRBJ2-3; v_gene: TRBV4-3; abundance: .; CDR3nt: TGCGCCAGCAGCCAAGGGACTAGCGGTAGAGATACGCAGTATTTT; CDR3aa: CASSQGTSGRDTQYF
d_gene: .; j_gene: TRBJ1-6; v_gene: TRBV6-6; abundance: .; CDR3nt: TGTGCCAGCAGCTCACCCCTCCACTTT; CDR3aa: CASSSPLHF
d_gene: .; j_gene: TRBJ1-6; v_gene: TRBV9; abundance: .; CDR3nt: TGTGCCAGCAGCGTCGAGCAGGGGAGCGCTTCACCCCTCCACTTT; CDR3aa: CASSVEQGSASPLHF
d_gene: TRBD1; j_gene: TRBJ1-3; v_gene: TRBV5-1; abundance: few; CDR3nt: TGCGCCAGCAGCCCGGGACAGGTCGGAAACACCATATATTTT; CDR3aa: CASSPGQVGNTIYF
d_gene: TRBD2; j_gene: TRBJ2-1; v_gene: TRBV29-1; abundance: .; CDR3nt: TGCAGCGTTGCTTATAGCGGGGGGGCCTACAATGAGCAGTTCTTC; CDR3aa: CSVAYSGGAYNEQFF
d_gene: TRBD2; j_gene: TRBJ2-7; v_gene: TRBV5-6; abundance: few; CDR3nt: TGTGCCAGCAGCTTAGCGGGGCGTTCCTACGAGCAGTACTTC; CDR3aa: CASSLAGRSYEQYF
d_gene: .; j_gene: TRBJ1-2; v_gene: TRBV7-2; abundance: few; CDR3nt: TGTGCCAGCAGCCCAGACCCGGGACCTTGGGGCTACACCTTC; CDR3aa: CASSPDPGPWGYTF
d_gene: .; j_gene: TRBJ2-3; v_gene: TRBV2; abundance: .; CDR3nt: TGTGCCAGCAGTATGGACCAGCGCGGTACGCAGTATTTT; CDR3aa: CASSMDQRGTQYF
d_gene: .; j_gene: TRBJ1-2; v_gene: TRBV19; abundance: few; CDR3nt: TGTGCCAGTAGTACCTCACGTCTGGACAGACTCTATGGCTACACCTTC; CDR3aa: CASSTSRLDRLYGYTF
d_gene: .; j_gene: TRBJ2-7; v_gene: TRBV4-1; abundance: .; CDR3nt: TGCGCCAGCAGCCAAGATGCCCTGGGGGCCTACGAGCAGTACTTC; CDR3aa: CASSQDALGAYEQYF
d_gene: TRBD1; j_gene: TRBJ2-3; v_gene: TRBV5-1; abundance: .; CDR3nt: TGCGCCAGCAGCTTGGGGCTTGGGACAGGCGCCGATACGCAGTATTTT; CDR3aa: CASSLGLGTGADTQYF
d_gene: TRBD1; j_gene: TRBJ1-2; v_gene: TRBV4-1; abundance: .; CDR3nt: TGCGCCAGCAGCCAAGATGTAGGGACAGGGAACTATGGCTACACCTTC; CDR3aa: CASSQDVGTGNYGYTF
d_gene: .; j_gene: TRBJ2-2; v_gene: TRBV18; abundance: few; CDR3nt: TGTGCCAGCTCACCACAACAGGGAAAGGAGCTGTTTTTT; CDR3aa: CASSPQQGKELFF
d_gene: .; j_gene: TRBJ1-2; v_gene: TRBV5-1; abundance: .; CDR3nt: TGCGCCAGCAGCTTGGTGGGACCGTCAAAGGACTATGGCTACACCTTC; CDR3aa: CASSLVGPSKDYGYTF
d_gene: .; j_gene: TRBJ2-3; v_gene: TRBV7-2; abundance: few; CDR3nt: TGTGCCAGCAGCTTAAATCCCGGGTCTTTCGGAGATACGCAGTATTTT; CDR3aa: CASSLNPGSFGDTQYF
d_gene: .; j_gene: TRBJ1-5; v_gene: TRBV6-6; abundance: few; CDR3nt: TGTGCCAGCAATGCCCGAGGGGAGGGTCAGCCCCAGCATTTT; CDR3aa: CASNARGEGQPQHF
d_gene: TRBD1; j_gene: TRBJ2-1; v_gene: TRBV6-1; abundance: .; CDR3nt: TGTGCCAGCAGTGTCCGGGACAGGGATGGTGAGCAGTTCTTC; CDR3aa: CASSVRDRDGEQFF
d_gene: .; j_gene: TRBJ1-2; v_gene: TRBV18; abundance: few; CDR3nt: TGTGCCAGCTCACCACAATCAGGGTATGGCTACACCTTC; CDR3aa: CASSPQSGYGYTF
d_gene: .; j_gene: TRBJ2-6; v_gene: TRBV5-1; abundance: .; CDR3nt: TGCGCCAGCAGCTTCGGGCGTTCTGGGGCCAACGTCCTGACTTTC; CDR3aa: CASSFGRSGANVLTF
d_gene: TRBD1; j_gene: TRBJ1-6; v_gene: TRBV4-1; abundance: .; CDR3nt: TGCGCCAGCAGTACTGACAGGGGGTCCAATTCACCCCTCCACTTT; CDR3aa: CASSTDRGSNSPLHF
d_gene: TRBD1; j_gene: TRBJ2-7; v_gene: TRBV6-5; abundance: .; CDR3nt: TGTGCCAGCAGTAACGACAGGGATTCCCTCTACGAGCAGTACTTC; CDR3aa: CASSNDRDSLYEQYF
d_gene: .; j_gene: TRBJ1-6; v_gene: TRBV5-5; abundance: few; CDR3nt: TGTGCCAGCAGCGCCCTCGGTCGCGGGGCTTCACCCCTCCACTTT; CDR3aa: CASSALGRGASPLHF
d_gene: TRBD1; j_gene: TRBJ2-5; v_gene: TRBV10-3; abundance: .; CDR3nt: TGTGCCATCAGTGAGCCCAGGGACAGGGGCACGGGTGGCCAAGAGACCCAGTACTTC; CDR3aa: CAISEPRDRGTGGQETQYF
d_gene: TRBD2; j_gene: TRBJ2-3; v_gene: TRBV15; abundance: .; CDR3nt: TGTGCCACCAGCAGAGATCTGCGGGGGGGCTATGCGGGTACGCAGTATTTT; CDR3aa: CATSRDLRGGYAGTQYF